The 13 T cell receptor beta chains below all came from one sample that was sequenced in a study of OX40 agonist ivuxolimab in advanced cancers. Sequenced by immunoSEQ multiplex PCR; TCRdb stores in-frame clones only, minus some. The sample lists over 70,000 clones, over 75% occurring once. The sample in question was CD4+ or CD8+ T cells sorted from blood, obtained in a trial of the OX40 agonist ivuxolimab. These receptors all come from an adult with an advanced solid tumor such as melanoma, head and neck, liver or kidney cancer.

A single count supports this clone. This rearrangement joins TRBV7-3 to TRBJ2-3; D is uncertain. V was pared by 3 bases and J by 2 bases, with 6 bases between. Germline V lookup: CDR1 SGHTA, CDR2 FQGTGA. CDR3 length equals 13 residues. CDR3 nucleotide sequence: TGTGCCAGCAGCTTGCGCCTCACAGATACGCAGTATTTT. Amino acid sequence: CASSLRLTDTQYF. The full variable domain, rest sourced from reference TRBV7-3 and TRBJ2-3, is GAGVSQTPSNKVTEKGKYVELRCDPISGHTALYWYRQSLGQGPEFLIYFQGTGAADDSGLPNDRFFAVRPEGSVSTLKIQRTERGDSAVYLCASSLRLTDTQYFGPGTRLTVL.

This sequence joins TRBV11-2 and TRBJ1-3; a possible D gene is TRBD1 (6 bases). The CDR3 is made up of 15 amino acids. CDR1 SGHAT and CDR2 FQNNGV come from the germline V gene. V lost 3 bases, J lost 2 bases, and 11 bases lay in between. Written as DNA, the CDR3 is TGTGCCAGCAGCTTGTCAGGGGTGCCTGGAAACACCATATATTTT. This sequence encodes CASSLSGVPGNTIYF. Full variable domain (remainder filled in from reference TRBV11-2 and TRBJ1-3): EAGVAQSPRYKIIEKRQSVAFWCNPISGHATLYWYQQILGQGPKLLIQFQNNGVVDDSQLPKDRFSAERLKGVDSTLKIQPAKLEDSAVYLCASSLSGVPGNTIYFGEGSWLTVV.

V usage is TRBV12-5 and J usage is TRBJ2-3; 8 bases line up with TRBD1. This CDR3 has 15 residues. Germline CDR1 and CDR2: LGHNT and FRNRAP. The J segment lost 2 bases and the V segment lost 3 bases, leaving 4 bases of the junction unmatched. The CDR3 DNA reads TGTGCTAGTGGTTTCAGACAGGGGTACACAGATACGCAGTATTTT. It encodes CASGFRQGYTDTQYF.

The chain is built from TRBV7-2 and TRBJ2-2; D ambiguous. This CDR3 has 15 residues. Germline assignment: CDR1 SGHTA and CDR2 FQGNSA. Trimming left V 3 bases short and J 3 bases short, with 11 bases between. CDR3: CASSFKRADTGELFF. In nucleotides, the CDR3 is TGTGCCAGCAGCTTTAAAAGGGCGGACACCGGGGAGCTGTTTTTT.

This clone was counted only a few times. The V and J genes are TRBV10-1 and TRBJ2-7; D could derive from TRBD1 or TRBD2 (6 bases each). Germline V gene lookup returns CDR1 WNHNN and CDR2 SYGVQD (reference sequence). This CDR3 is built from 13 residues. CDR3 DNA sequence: TGCTCTCAGTTAGGGGGGTTCCCCTCGGAGCAGTACTTC. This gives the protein CSQLGGFPSEQYF.

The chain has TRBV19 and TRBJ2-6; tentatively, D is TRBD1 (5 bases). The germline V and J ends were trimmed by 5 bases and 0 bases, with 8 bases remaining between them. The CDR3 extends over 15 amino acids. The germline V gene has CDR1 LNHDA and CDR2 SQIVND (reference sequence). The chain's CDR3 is CASSGDSSGANVLTF. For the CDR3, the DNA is TGTGCCAGTAGTGGAGACAGCTCTGGGGCCAACGTCCTGACTTTC. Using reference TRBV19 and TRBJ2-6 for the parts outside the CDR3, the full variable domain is DGGITQSPKYLFRKEGQNVTLSCEQNLNHDAMYWYRQDPGQGLRLIYYSQIVNDFQKGDIAEGYSVSREKKESFPLTVTSAQKNPTAFYLCASSGDSSGANVLTFGAGSRLTVL.

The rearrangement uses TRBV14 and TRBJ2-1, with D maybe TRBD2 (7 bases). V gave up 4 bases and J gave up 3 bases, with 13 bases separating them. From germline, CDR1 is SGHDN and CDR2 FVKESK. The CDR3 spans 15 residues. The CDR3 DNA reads TGTGCCAGCAGCCGGCAGGGGAGGGACTACAATGAGCAGTTCTTC. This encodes CASSRQGRDYNEQFF.

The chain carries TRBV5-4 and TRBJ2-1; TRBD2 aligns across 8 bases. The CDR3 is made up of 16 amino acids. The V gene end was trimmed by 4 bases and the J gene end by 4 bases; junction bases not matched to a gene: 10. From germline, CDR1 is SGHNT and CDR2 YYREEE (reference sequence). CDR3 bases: TGTGCCAGCAGCCGGGAGGTCAGCGGGGGATACAATGAGCAGTTCTTC. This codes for CASSREVSGGYNEQFF.

The CDR3 region is CASSEAVNSPLHF. In nucleotides, the CDR3 is TGTGCCAGCAGTGAAGCGGTTAATTCACCCCTCCACTTT. The genes are TRBV6-1 and TRBJ1-6, with no clear D. The germline V and J ends were trimmed by 0 bases and 6 bases, with 3 bases remaining between them. This CDR3 has 13 amino acids. Germline-derived CDR1 and CDR2 are MNHNS and SASEGT.

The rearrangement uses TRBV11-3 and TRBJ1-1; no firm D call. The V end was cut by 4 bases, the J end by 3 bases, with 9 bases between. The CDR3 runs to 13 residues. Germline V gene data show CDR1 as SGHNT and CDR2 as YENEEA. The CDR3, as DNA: TGTGCCAGCAGCTCGAGGAGTTACACTGAAGCTTTCTTT. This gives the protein CASSSRSYTEAFF.

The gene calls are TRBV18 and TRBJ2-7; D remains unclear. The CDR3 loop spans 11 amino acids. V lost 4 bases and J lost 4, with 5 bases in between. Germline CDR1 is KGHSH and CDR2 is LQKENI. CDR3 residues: CASSRGYEQYF. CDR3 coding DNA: TGTGCCAGCTCACGTGGGTACGAGCAGTACTTC.

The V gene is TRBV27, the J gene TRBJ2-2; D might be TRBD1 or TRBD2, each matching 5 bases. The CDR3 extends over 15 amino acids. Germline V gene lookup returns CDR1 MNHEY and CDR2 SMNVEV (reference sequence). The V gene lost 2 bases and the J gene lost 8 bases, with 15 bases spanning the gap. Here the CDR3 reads CASSLSGTHVGELFF. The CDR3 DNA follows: TGTGCCAGCAGTTTAAGTGGGACCCATGTGGGGGAGCTGTTTTTT.

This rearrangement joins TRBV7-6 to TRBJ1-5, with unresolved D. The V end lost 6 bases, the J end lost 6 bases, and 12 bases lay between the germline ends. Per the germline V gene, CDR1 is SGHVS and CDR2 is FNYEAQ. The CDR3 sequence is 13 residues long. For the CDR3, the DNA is TGTGCCAGCAGTCCCAATCAGGTTCAGCCCCAGCATTTT. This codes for CASSPNQVQPQHF.